This TCR beta chain was captured by sequencing in a study of CD8 T cells in ankylosing spondylitis. Study-level points and caveats: Relatively rare in peripheral blood, disease-linked clones were also CD8+. Eight or nine highly homologous variants formed a TCR beta motif that appeared characteristic of ankylosing spondylitis blood. Disease-associated clones were reportedly significantly overrepresented in matched ankylosing spondylitis synovial fluid.

A word on this clonotype: No antigen is known for it.

The authors made TCR beta libraries by quantitative 5'-RACE with molecular barcodes. TCRdb itself ran the 5' RACE reads through MiXCR, one entry per CDR3 protein. The data contain fewer than 650,000 distinct CDR3 sequences, roughly an eighth of them singletons. Material: blood, either unsorted or a sorted T cell fraction (not recorded which). The TCR comes from a male donor with ankylosing spondylitis.

Here the CDR3 reads CASIMGPGDGEQFF. CDR3 coding DNA: TGCGCCAGCATCATGGGCCCTGGGGATGGTGAGCAGTTCTTC. The chain is built from TRBV10-2 and TRBJ2-1; D unresolved. The CDR3 consists of 14 residues. The germline V gene encodes CDR1 WSHSY and CDR2 SAAADI. Trimming removed 7 bases from V and 9 bases from J, with 19 bases in between.